The rows below give T cell receptor beta chains drawn from one sample of a study of cytomegalovirus exposure and HLA in healthy donors. Here immunoSEQ multiplex PCR was the method, and the copy in TCRdb shows in-frame clones only, minus some. This sample has about 120,000 clones, with under 80% found just once. Input material: PBMCs. These receptors all come from a man aged 55 to 70 in good health and CMV-seropositive. Each CDR3 is given with its conserved first and last residue. The D gene is left open where the match is weak. Clone size is stated in some rows and not others, as once, few, many or a class when expanded.

CDR3 length: 16; D gene: TRBD2; V gene: TRBV10-2; J gene: TRBJ2-4; clone size: -; CDR3 DNA: TGCGCCACCACCTTACCCTCCGCGGGAGGCAAAAACATTCAGTACTTC; CDR3 protein: CATTLPSAGGKNIQYF
CDR3 length: 14; D gene: -; V gene: TRBV9; J gene: TRBJ1-1; clone size: -; CDR3 DNA: TGTGCCAGCAGCGGACCGGGGGGGAACACTGAAGCTTTCTTT; CDR3 protein: CASSGPGGNTEAFF
CDR3 length: 12; D gene: -; V gene: TRBV30; J gene: TRBJ2-7; clone size: -; CDR3 DNA: TGTGCCTGGAGCCCTGGGCGCCACGAGCAGTACTTC; CDR3 protein: CAWSPGRHEQYF
CDR3 length: 12; D gene: -; V gene: TRBV5-1; J gene: TRBJ2-7; clone size: -; CDR3 DNA: TGCGCCAGCGGGGCAGGGCCCTACGAGCAGTACTTC; CDR3 protein: CASGAGPYEQYF
CDR3 length: 17; D gene: TRBD1; V gene: TRBV5-1; J gene: TRBJ2-2; clone size: -; CDR3 DNA: TGCGCCAGCAGCTGGACCACAGGGGGCGCAGACACCGGGGAGCTGTTTTTT; CDR3 protein: CASSWTTGGADTGELFF
CDR3 length: 14; D gene: TRBD1; V gene: TRBV5-6; J gene: TRBJ1-1; clone size: -; CDR3 DNA: TGTGCCAGCAGCTCCCGGACAGGGGGAACTGAAGCTTTCTTT; CDR3 protein: CASSSRTGGTEAFF
CDR3 length: 19; D gene: TRBD1; V gene: TRBV4-2; J gene: TRBJ2-3; clone size: -; CDR3 DNA: TGTGCCAGCAGCCAAACGACAGGGGGCGGGTATAGGGACACAGATACGCAGTATTTT; CDR3 protein: CASSQTTGGGYRDTDTQYF
CDR3 length: 13; D gene: TRBD1; V gene: TRBV15; J gene: TRBJ2-7; clone size: once; CDR3 DNA: TGTGCCACCAGCAGACAACAGGGGCTCGAGCAGTACTTC; CDR3 protein: CATSRQQGLEQYF
CDR3 length: 15; D gene: TRBD1; V gene: TRBV9; J gene: TRBJ2-7; clone size: medium-sized; CDR3 DNA: TGTGCCAGCAGCGTAGAACAGGGGATCTCCTACGAGCAGTACTTC; CDR3 protein: CASSVEQGISYEQYF
CDR3 length: 16; D gene: TRBD1; V gene: TRBV5-8; J gene: TRBJ1-5; clone size: -; CDR3 DNA: TGTGCCAGCAGCTTGGAGGGGACAGGGGGTCGTCAGCCCCAGCATTTT; CDR3 protein: CASSLEGTGGRQPQHF
CDR3 length: 15; D gene: -; V gene: TRBV6-5; J gene: TRBJ1-2; clone size: -; CDR3 DNA: TGTGCCAGCAGTTCCTTAGGAATAGGGGCCCTTGGCTACACCTTC; CDR3 protein: CASSSLGIGALGYTF
CDR3 length: 17; D gene: -; V gene: TRBV27; J gene: TRBJ1-5; clone size: -; CDR3 DNA: TGTGCCAGCAGTCAAATATACATCGAGAGGGATGACCAGCCCCAGCATTTT; CDR3 protein: CASSQIYIERDDQPQHF
CDR3 length: 16; D gene: -; V gene: TRBV5-4; J gene: TRBJ1-1; clone size: few; CDR3 DNA: TGTGCCAGCAGGTTCGGAGAGGGAAATGCGAACACTGAAGCTTTCTTT; CDR3 protein: CASRFGEGNANTEAFF
CDR3 length: 14; D gene: TRBD1; V gene: TRBV4-2; J gene: TRBJ1-5; clone size: -; CDR3 DNA: TGTGCCAGCAGCGCCGACAGGGCGGCCCAGCCCCAGCATTTT; CDR3 protein: CASSADRAAQPQHF
CDR3 length: 11; D gene: -; V gene: TRBV28; J gene: TRBJ1-5; clone size: few; CDR3 DNA: TGTGCCAGCAACCTTCCAGGGGACCGGCATTTT; CDR3 protein: CASNLPGDRHF
CDR3 length: 14; D gene: -; V gene: TRBV12-5; J gene: TRBJ1-1; clone size: -; CDR3 DNA: TGTGCTAGTGGTTCCCCTCAGGGGCAAACTGAAGCTTTCTTT; CDR3 protein: CASGSPQGQTEAFF
CDR3 length: 15; D gene: -; V gene: TRBV2; J gene: TRBJ1-3; clone size: -; CDR3 DNA: TGTGCCAGCAGACTAGGGGGGGGCTCTGGAAACACCATATATTTT; CDR3 protein: CASRLGGGSGNTIYF
CDR3 length: 14; D gene: TRBD2; V gene: TRBV5-6; J gene: TRBJ2-3; clone size: -; CDR3 DNA: TGTGCCAGCAGCCCGCTAGCGGGGGGGCCTCGGCAGTATTTT; CDR3 protein: CASSPLAGGPRQYF
CDR3 length: 12; D gene: -; V gene: TRBV5-1; J gene: TRBJ2-1; clone size: once; CDR3 DNA: TGCGCCAGCAGCCGAACCTATAGTGAGCAGTTCTTC; CDR3 protein: CASSRTYSEQFF
CDR3 length: 13; D gene: TRBD1; V gene: TRBV7-9; J gene: TRBJ1-2; clone size: -; CDR3 DNA: TGTGCCAGCAGCCGGACAGGGACCTATGGCTACACCTTC; CDR3 protein: CASSRTGTYGYTF
CDR3 length: 14; D gene: -; V gene: TRBV4-1; J gene: TRBJ1-2; clone size: -; CDR3 DNA: TGCGCCAGCAGCTTCAGTTCCGGGAGCGAGGGCTACACCTTC; CDR3 protein: CASSFSSGSEGYTF
CDR3 length: 18; D gene: -; V gene: TRBV27; J gene: TRBJ1-4; clone size: -; CDR3 DNA: TGTGCCAGCAGTTTATTTTGGCGGGGTCCGTACACTAATGAAAAACTGTTTTTT; CDR3 protein: CASSLFWRGPYTNEKLFF
CDR3 length: 15; D gene: TRBD1; V gene: TRBV19; J gene: TRBJ2-2; clone size: few; CDR3 DNA: TGTGCCAGTAGTATTTATAAAGGGGGCGAAGGGGAGCTGTTTTTT; CDR3 protein: CASSIYKGGEGELFF
CDR3 length: 20; D gene: -; V gene: TRBV9; J gene: TRBJ2-1; clone size: once; CDR3 DNA: TGTGCCAGCAGCGCCCCGCCCCAGGGTCGGAGGGATAATACCTACAATGAGCAGTTCTTC; CDR3 protein: CASSAPPQGRRDNTYNEQFF
CDR3 length: 12; D gene: TRBD1; V gene: TRBV19; J gene: TRBJ1-2; clone size: -; CDR3 DNA: TGTGCCAGTACAGGGGGATACTATGGCTACACCTTC; CDR3 protein: CASTGGYYGYTF
CDR3 length: 11; D gene: -; V gene: TRBV29-1; J gene: TRBJ1-2; clone size: -; CDR3 DNA: TGCAGCGGAGGCAAGGCTGAAGGCTACACCTTC; CDR3 protein: CSGGKAEGYTF
CDR3 length: 17; D gene: TRBD1; V gene: TRBV27; J gene: TRBJ2-7; clone size: few; CDR3 DNA: TGTGCCAGCAGTGGAAGGACAGGGGGCTATGAGTCCTACGAGCAGTACTTC; CDR3 protein: CASSGRTGGYESYEQYF
CDR3 length: 13; D gene: -; V gene: TRBV7-2; J gene: TRBJ2-7; clone size: once; CDR3 DNA: TGTGCCAGCAGCTTAGGACTGGCCTACGAGCAGTACTTC; CDR3 protein: CASSLGLAYEQYF
CDR3 length: 18; D gene: TRBD1; V gene: TRBV23-1; J gene: TRBJ1-5; clone size: -; CDR3 DNA: TGCGCCAGCAGTCTCCGACCGGGACAGGGACAAGAGGGTCAGCCCCAGCATTTT; CDR3 protein: CASSLRPGQGQEGQPQHF
CDR3 length: 16; D gene: TRBD2; V gene: TRBV5-1; J gene: TRBJ2-1; clone size: -; CDR3 DNA: TGCGCCAGCAGCCTCCCCGGGGGGGGCCAGAGCAATGAGCAGTTCTTC; CDR3 protein: CASSLPGGGQSNEQFF
CDR3 length: 15; D gene: TRBD1; V gene: TRBV5-1; J gene: TRBJ2-2; clone size: -; CDR3 DNA: TGCGCCAGCACCACTTCGGACAGGGAGTCCGGGGAGCTGTTTTTT; CDR3 protein: CASTTSDRESGELFF
CDR3 length: 15; D gene: TRBD1; V gene: TRBV29-1; J gene: TRBJ2-5; clone size: -; CDR3 DNA: TGCAGCGTTGCTGGGCAGGACAGGGGTAGAGAGACCCAGTACTTC; CDR3 protein: CSVAGQDRGRETQYF
CDR3 length: 14; D gene: -; V gene: TRBV10-1; J gene: TRBJ1-1; clone size: -; CDR3 DNA: TGCGCCAGCAGTGGATCGCAGGGGATGACTGAAGCTTTCTTT; CDR3 protein: CASSGSQGMTEAFF
CDR3 length: 16; D gene: TRBD1; V gene: TRBV5-1; J gene: TRBJ1-3; clone size: once; CDR3 DNA: TGCGCCAGCAGCTTGATCCCGGGACAGGGGACAAACACCATATATTTT; CDR3 protein: CASSLIPGQGTNTIYF
CDR3 length: 16; D gene: TRBD2; V gene: TRBV5-1; J gene: TRBJ2-2; clone size: -; CDR3 DNA: TGCGCCAGCAGCTTTACTAGCGGGGGAGCCACCGGGGAGCTGTTTTTT; CDR3 protein: CASSFTSGGATGELFF
CDR3 length: 13; D gene: -; V gene: TRBV7-2; J gene: TRBJ1-2; clone size: -; CDR3 DNA: TGTGCCAGCAGCCCCCCTGGAGGGCGAGGCTACACCTTC; CDR3 protein: CASSPPGGRGYTF
CDR3 length: 16; D gene: TRBD1; V gene: TRBV10-1; J gene: TRBJ2-7; clone size: few; CDR3 DNA: TGCGCCAGCACCAGTACCGGGACAGGGGGCTCATGGGAGCAGTACTTC; CDR3 protein: CASTSTGTGGSWEQYF
CDR3 length: 17; D gene: -; V gene: TRBV4-1; J gene: TRBJ2-7; clone size: few; CDR3 DNA: TGCGCCAGCAGCCTAGCGACCGGGACTTCACATCACTACGAGCAGTACTTC; CDR3 protein: CASSLATGTSHHYEQYF
CDR3 length: 14; D gene: -; V gene: TRBV2; J gene: TRBJ2-5; clone size: once; CDR3 DNA: TGTGCCAGCAGTGATCCGGACTCGGGGGTCGGCCAGTACTTC; CDR3 protein: CASSDPDSGVGQYF
CDR3 length: 17; D gene: -; V gene: TRBV9; J gene: TRBJ1-6; clone size: few; CDR3 DNA: TGTGCCAGCAGCGGAGGCAGGGAAAAGGTCTATAATTCACCCCTCCACTTT; CDR3 protein: CASSGGREKVYNSPLHF
CDR3 length: 14; D gene: -; V gene: TRBV7-3; J gene: TRBJ1-1; clone size: once; CDR3 DNA: TGTGCCAGCAGCCGCGACCCCGGGGACACTGAAGCTTTCTTT; CDR3 protein: CASSRDPGDTEAFF
CDR3 length: 15; D gene: TRBD1; V gene: TRBV5-1; J gene: TRBJ1-1; clone size: -; CDR3 DNA: TGCGCCAGCAGCTCCCTGACAGGGGCGAGTACTGAAGCTTTCTTT; CDR3 protein: CASSSLTGASTEAFF
CDR3 length: 13; D gene: TRBD1; V gene: TRBV11-2; J gene: TRBJ1-1; clone size: -; CDR3 DNA: TGTGCCAGCAGCGTACAGGGGGGGGCTGAAGCTTTCTTT; CDR3 protein: CASSVQGGAEAFF
CDR3 length: 14; D gene: -; V gene: TRBV2; J gene: TRBJ2-2; clone size: -; CDR3 DNA: TGTGCCAGCAGTGAATTTGGGCAGACCGGGGAGCTGTTTTTT; CDR3 protein: CASSEFGQTGELFF
CDR3 length: 18; D gene: -; V gene: TRBV6-1; J gene: TRBJ1-1; clone size: -; CDR3 DNA: TGTGCCAGCAGTGAAATCCCCGGGAGCGACTACATGAACACTGAAGCTTTCTTT; CDR3 protein: CASSEIPGSDYMNTEAFF
CDR3 length: 14; D gene: -; V gene: TRBV27; J gene: TRBJ1-1; clone size: -; CDR3 DNA: TGTGCCAGCAGTTTAGTCAGGGGGAACACTGAAGCTTTCTTT; CDR3 protein: CASSLVRGNTEAFF
CDR3 length: 15; D gene: -; V gene: TRBV5-5; J gene: TRBJ2-1; clone size: few; CDR3 DNA: TGTGCCAGCAGCTTCCCTAGCGACAACTACAATGAGCAGTTCTTC; CDR3 protein: CASSFPSDNYNEQFF
CDR3 length: 13; D gene: -; V gene: TRBV5-5; J gene: TRBJ1-5; clone size: once; CDR3 DNA: TGTGCCAGCAGCGTAGATAGCAATCAGCCCCAGCATTTT; CDR3 protein: CASSVDSNQPQHF
CDR3 length: 15; D gene: TRBD1; V gene: TRBV18; J gene: TRBJ1-1; clone size: few; CDR3 DNA: TGTGCCAGCTCACCAACAGGGGGCCCCCAGTTTGAAGCTTTCTTT; CDR3 protein: CASSPTGGPQFEAFF
CDR3 length: 19; D gene: -; V gene: TRBV21-1; J gene: TRBJ2-1; clone size: -; CDR3 DNA: TGTGCCAGCAGCAAAAGGGGGCGCTTACCCCCGCGCTCCTACAATGAGCAGTTCTTC; CDR3 protein: CASSKRGRLPPRSYNEQFF
CDR3 length: 16; D gene: TRBD1; V gene: TRBV11-3; J gene: TRBJ2-1; clone size: -; CDR3 DNA: TGTGCCAGCAGCTTAGGCACTGGGACAGGGGGCAATGAGCAGTTCTTC; CDR3 protein: CASSLGTGTGGNEQFF
CDR3 length: 14; D gene: -; V gene: TRBV15; J gene: TRBJ2-3; clone size: -; CDR3 DNA: TGTGCCACCAGCAGAGATCCGGGGAGGGATACGCAGTATTTT; CDR3 protein: CATSRDPGRDTQYF
CDR3 length: 16; D gene: TRBD1; V gene: TRBV11-3; J gene: TRBJ2-7; clone size: once; CDR3 DNA: TGTGCCAGCAGCTTAGAGCACGGGACAGGGGAGAACGAGCAGTACTTC; CDR3 protein: CASSLEHGTGENEQYF
CDR3 length: 15; D gene: -; V gene: TRBV7-3; J gene: TRBJ2-2; clone size: -; CDR3 DNA: TGTGCCAGCAGTTCGCAGGGGATACGCACCGGGGAGCTGTTTTTT; CDR3 protein: CASSSQGIRTGELFF
CDR3 length: 15; D gene: -; V gene: TRBV18; J gene: TRBJ1-2; clone size: -; CDR3 DNA: TGTGCCAGCTCACCTGCCCCACAGGGAACTTATGGCTACACCTTC; CDR3 protein: CASSPAPQGTYGYTF